This entry concerns a single TCR beta chain. The junction departs from germline at one end; a sequencing error may be responsible. Following extraction, RNA underwent reverse transcription to cDNA, which served as the sequencing template. Here immunoSEQ multiplex PCR was the method, and the copy in TCRdb shows in-frame clones only, minus some. The table lists 110,000 to 150,000 clones, roughly 86% of them singletons, with roughly an eighth in the top ten. The data were taken from a study of CD8+ T cells in alopecia areata. The treatment: oral pan-JAK inhibitor, 5-10 mg twice daily. Lesional scalp tissue (obtained by punch biopsy) and peripheral blood were collected from alopecia areata patients. The CDR3 sequence is 14 residues long. Per germline, CDR1 SSHAT and CDR2 FNYEAQ (reference sequence).

Sequencing was performed on CD8+ T cells sorted from blood, taken at week 4, from a patient treated with tofacitinib. The TCR was taken from a human donor with alopecia areata. This chain uses TRBV7-7 with TRBJ2-5; D unclear. CDR3 loop: CASSLLQSQETQYF. CDR3 DNA sequence: TGTGCTAGCAGCTTACTACAGAGCCAAGAGACCCAGTACTTC.